This TCR beta chain was sequenced during a study of vaccination and CD4 T cells after COVID-19. On the study more broadly: Cells were stimulated with overlapping spike peptide pools from SARS-CoV-2, HCoV-NL63, HCoV-OC43 and HCoV-229E.

The CDR3 contains 12 residues. Germline CDR1 is SNHLY and CDR2 is FYNNEI. Trimming pared 8 bases from V and 8 bases from J, leaving 10 bases between. With the Oncomine TCR Beta short-read assay, DNA from cultured CD4+ T cells was sequenced. A single record per CDR3 protein comes from TCRdb applying MiXCR to the PCR reads. The sample has approximately 25,000 distinct CDR3 sequences, roughly 49% seen once. Remarks on this clonotype: Its antigen is unidentified.

Treatment reported: roughly 10-day PBMC culture with coronavirus spike peptide pools or control peptides (ViraFEST assay). Expansion of antigen-specific T cells with peptide pools by ViraFEST preceded sequencing of TCRs. The receptor's source is a human donor who had recovered from COVID-19. The V and J genes are TRBV2 and TRBJ1-6; D unclear. Specimen: CD4+ T cells from blood, cultured in vitro. The CDR3 DNA follows: TGTGCCAGCGCACTCCGTGATTCACCCCTCCACTTT. Its protein is CASALRDSPLHF.